Following are 12 T cell receptor beta chains from one sample sequenced in a study of tumor-infiltrating lymphocytes in primary liver carcinoma. From roughly 470 ng total RNA, TCR beta cDNA was generated with a primer in the constant region. Amplification in three nested multiplex PCR rounds with slightly modified ARM-PCR gave rise to TCR beta libraries. The first two PCR rounds, around 10 cycles each, used TRBV1-TRBV30 forward primers and a C-beta reverse primer. From the multiplex PCR reads, TCRdb called clonotypes with MiXCR, one entry per CDR3 protein. The sample consists of tens of thousands of distinct CDR3 sequences, 72% of them appearing once. Scientists recovered RNA and DNA together from approximately 20-30 mg of unsorted bulk tissue. The sample consisted of liver tumor tissue from sampling region 1. Specified subset: tumor region T1, superior pole. All receptors derive from a middle-aged man with primary liver carcinoma and hepatitis B virus infection.

Note on this clonotype: No conserved phenylalanine or tryptophan ends this CDR3, so it is likely a read error. V usage is TRBV10-3 and J usage is TRBJ2-6; 8 bases map to TRBD1. This CDR3 contains 17 residues. The V gene's germline CDR1 is ENHRY and CDR2 SYGVKD. The CDR3 bases are TGTGCCATCAGTGAGGGGACAGGCAACTCTGGGACCAACGTCCTGACTTCC. Amino acid sequence: CAISEGTGNSGTNVLTS.

In its sample, this clonotype was seen many times. The chain joins TRBV4-1 to TRBJ2-5; 8 bases map to TRBD1. The V segment lost 4 bases and the J segment 5 bases; nucleotides outside the gene matches: 12. From germline, CDR1 is MGHRA and CDR2 YSYEKL. The CDR3 totals 16 residues. For the CDR3, the DNA is TGCGCCAGCAGCCGACTCCCACCAGGGGGCCGTGAGACCCAGTACTTC. Translated: CASSRLPPGGRETQYF.

This chain uses TRBV5-1 with TRBJ2-2; the D is unclear. The CDR3 loop spans 14 amino acids. The V gene's germline CDR1 is SGHRS and CDR2 YFSETQ. V was shortened by 3 bases and J by 9 bases, with 15 bases between the two germline ends. The CDR3 coding sequence is TGCGCCAGCAGCTGGCCGTTTAAGCGTCGGGAGCTGTTTTTT. It yields the protein CASSWPFKRRELFF.

Of note for this clonotype: No conserved phenylalanine or tryptophan ends this CDR3, so it is likely a read error. CDR3 protein: CSLRLAGGSRYEQYL. CDR3 nucleotide sequence: TGCAGCCTTCGACTAGCGGGAGGTTCTCGCTACGAGCAGTACTTA. The chain joins TRBV29-1 to TRBJ2-7; TRBD2 matches 13 bases. With V trimmed by 8 bases and J by 3 bases, 10 bases remained unmatched. The germline V gene has CDR1 SQVTM and CDR2 ANQGSEA. The CDR3 covers 15 residues.

A word on this clonotype: An end of the junction does not agree with germline; a read error may underlie this. The V call is TRBV6-6, the J call TRBJ1-2; D call uncertain. This CDR3 is built from 15 residues. The germline V gene encodes CDR1 MNHNY and CDR2 SVGAGI (reference sequence). DNA for the CDR3: TGTGTCAGCAGTTACACCCGGTCAGCTAACTATGGCTCCACCTTC. It codes for CVSSYTRSANYGSTF.

The sample holds many counts of this clonotype. The chain links TRBV7-8 to TRBJ2-1; maybe TRBD2 (6 bases). V shed 4 bases and J shed 13 bases, with 11 bases lying between them. The CDR3 is 11 residues long. Germline loops: CDR1 SGHVS, CDR2 FQNEAQ. The CDR3 protein is CASSYGTSQFF. DNA of the CDR3: TGTGCCAGCAGCTATGGGACTTCCCAGTTCTTC.

Comments on this clonotype: A read error may be the cause here, since a much bigger clone is one base away. The CDR3 protein is CAAVNPGQTYNEQFF. In DNA form, the CDR3 reads TGTGCCGCTGTAAACCCGGGACAGACCTACAATGAGCAGTTCTTC. The chain links TRBV19 to TRBJ2-1; 7 bases line up with TRBD1. With 11 bases clipped from V and 2 bases from J, the junction kept 12 bases outside the gene matches. The CDR3 loop spans 15 amino acids. Germline-derived CDR1 and CDR2 are LNHDA and SQIVND (reference sequence).

The chain recombines TRBV20-1 with TRBJ2-5; TRBD2 matches 10 bases. CDR3 size: 14 residues. J gave up 3 bases and V 6 bases, and 7 bases lay outside the gene matches. The germline V gene has CDR1 DFQATT and CDR2 SNEGSKA (reference sequence). The CDR3 reads CSARAGGPKETQYF. The CDR3 nucleotides are TGCAGTGCGCGAGCGGGAGGGCCAAAAGAGACCCAGTACTTC.

This clonotype is judged medium-sized. The rearrangement joins TRBV6-5 to TRBJ2-6; 7 bases line up with TRBD1. The CDR3 length is 16 residues. Per germline, CDR1 MNHEY and CDR2 SVGAGI. J was trimmed by 4 bases and V by 6 bases; bases with no gene match: 9. The CDR3 is CASRAGDRSGANVLTF. DNA of the CDR3: TGTGCCAGCAGGGCAGGGGACAGATCCGGGGCCAACGTCCTGACTTTC.

This clonotype showed up just once. A read error may account for a junction end that differs from germline. The chain employs TRBV4-1 and TRBJ2-1; a weak D match, TRBD2 (5 bases). This CDR3 region has 14 residues. Per the germline V gene, CDR1 is MGHRA and CDR2 is YSYEKL. The CDR3 DNA follows: TGCGTCAGCAATCCGCCCGGGGCCTACAATGAGCAGTTCTTC. Residues: CVSNPPGAYNEQFF.

As for this clonotype: A junction boundary mismatches the germline segment, possibly from a read error. This rearrangement joins TRBV2 to TRBJ1-4; D gene ambiguous. Germline CDR1 reads SNHLY; CDR2 reads FYNNEI. The CDR3 has 12 residues. The CDR3 DNA reads TGTGCCGGGCACGGGATTAATGAAAAACTGTATTTT. This sequence encodes CAGHGINEKLYF.

A note on this clonotype: Being one base from a much bigger clone, this may be a read error. This CDR3 is missing its conserved last phenylalanine or tryptophan, likely due to a read error. In nucleotides, the CDR3 is TGCAGTGCTCCTACTAGCACTGAGCAGTTCTTA. This translates into CSAPTSTEQFL. The chain is built from TRBV20-1 and TRBJ2-1; weak D call: TRBD2 (6 bases). This CDR3 has 11 amino acids. The germline V gene encodes CDR1 DFQATT and CDR2 SNEGSKA (reference sequence). Trimming cost V 5 bases and J 9 bases, with 11 bases left between them.